The sequence of this T cell receptor beta chain was determined in a study of memory B cells and T cells in multiple sclerosis. After stimulus-free culture, autoproliferating CFSE-dim and non-proliferating CFSE-high T cells were sequenced separately. Cultures began with about 45 million CFSE-labeled PBMCs, unstimulated for under 8 days, with replicate wells pooled. PBMCs were labeled with 0.5 uM CFSE and cultured without exogenous stimuli. CDR3 length: 12 residues. CDR1 and CDR2 from the germline V gene are LNHDA and SQIVND (reference sequence). As regards this clone: Antigen unknown.

Assay: immunoSEQ multiplex PCR; the TCRdb copy retains only in-frame clones and omits some. The sample has 46,000 or so clones; approximately 80% are singletons. The sequence derives from a human donor with multiple sclerosis. The sequenced sample consisted of PBMCs from blood kept in culture. The rearrangement joins TRBV19 to TRBJ2-3; maybe TRBD2 (6 bases). CDR3 sequence: CASGTSTDTQYF. The CDR3 DNA is TGTGCTTCCGGGACTAGCACAGATACGCAGTATTTT.